The next 5 T cell receptor beta chains were all read from a single sample in a study of Graves' ophthalmopathy and Graves' hyperthyroidism. Researchers took RNA transcripts and amplified TCR beta CDR3 regions from them. Second-round multiplex PCR came after first-round RT-PCR with HTBI primers. TCRdb reprocessed the multiplex PCR reads via MiXCR and lists one record per CDR3 protein. This table holds a few hundred thousand distinct CDR3 sequences, over 15% found once. The sequenced sample consisted of peripheral blood. Receptor source: a woman aged 18 to 35 with stable Graves' hyperthyroidism.

In this sample, this clonotype turned up many times. V gene TRBV7-8 combines with J gene TRBJ2-5; 9 nucleotides match TRBD2. Germline CDR1 is SGHVS and CDR2 is FQNEAQ. V shed 1 base, J shed 9 bases, and the junction held 12 bases outside the gene matches. The CDR3 is 16 amino acids. The CDR3: CASSLVGAGGDAAQYF. The CDR3 DNA reads as TGTGCCAGCAGCTTAGTAGGGGCGGGGGGGGATGCGGCCCAGTACTTC.

There are many counts of this clonotype. The chain joins TRBV4-1 to TRBJ2-5; D possibly corresponds to TRBD2 (6 bases). CDR3 length: 14 amino acids. Germline V gene sequence: CDR1 MGHRA, CDR2 YSYEKL. The V and J ends lost 0 bases and 5 bases respectively, with 10 bases between them. DNA for the CDR3: TGCGCCAGCAGCCAAGATACAAGCGGGGAGACCCAGTACTTC. This codes for CASSQDTSGETQYF.

Ten or more counts support this clonotype. The chain employs TRBV6-2 or TRBV6-3 and TRBJ1-5, with D possibly TRBD1 on 5 matching bases. Germline lookup yields CDR1 MNHEY and CDR2 SVGEGT. V was shortened by 7 bases and J by 1 base, with 14 bases between the two germline ends. There are 15 residues in the CDR3. The CDR3 bases are TGTGCCAGCACTAATGGGGCAGAAAGCAATCAGCCCCAGCATTTT. Amino acid sequence: CASTNGAESNQPQHF.

This clonotype showed up many times. CDR3 protein: CASSGPGPQETQYF. The CDR3 nucleotides are TGTGCCAGCAGCGGACCGGGTCCGCAAGAGACCCAGTACTTC. The genes are TRBV25-1 and TRBJ2-5; D unresolved. The CDR3 is made up of 14 amino acids. Germline V gene sequence: CDR1 MGHDK, CDR2 SYGVNS. V lost 6 bases and J lost 2, with 13 bases in between.

This clonotype has more than one count but fewer than ten. The CDR3 bases are TGTGCCAGCAGTTCGGGGACAGTCGACTCTGGAAACACCATATATTTT. Protein sequence: CASSSGTVDSGNTIYF. This chain connects TRBV27 to TRBJ1-3; TRBD1 matches at 7 bases. There are 16 residues in the CDR3. The trim removed 4 bases at V and 0 bases at J, leaving 6 bases unmatched. CDR1 is MNHEY and CDR2 is SMNVEV in the germline V gene (reference sequence).